These 32 T cell receptor beta chains were all obtained from the same sample, sequenced in a study of blood T cell repertoires in COVID-19 (dated by TCRdb to the early 2020s). The library was built by means of the immunoSEQ multiplex PCR assay. As stored in TCRdb, this immuneACCESS dataset retains in-frame rearrangements with V and J assigned. A fraction of the clones does not appear; measured against another copy, unresolved V genes explain less than half of the discrepancy, and the remainder lacks a known reason. Across this sample there are roughly 150,000 clones, with 84% seen only once. The ten largest account for roughly 4% of the sample. The specimen was PBMCs or T cells enriched from blood (not recorded which). The source is a man between 45 and 60 years old in a cohort exposed to, infected with or recovered from COVID-19 (not recorded which).

This sequence joins TRBV5-1 and TRBJ2-3; D remains unclear. Germline V lookup: CDR1 SGHRS, CDR2 YFSETQ. This CDR3 comprises 12 residues. V was clipped by 4 bases and J by 2 bases, with 5 bases between them. The CDR3 DNA reads as TGCGCCAGCAGCAGCCCCACAGATACGCAGTATTTT. As protein: CASSSPTDTQYF.

The chain links TRBV6-5 to TRBJ2-5; the match to TRBD1 covers 9 bases. Trimming removed 5 bases from V and 5 bases from J; junction bases left unmatched: 6. CDR1 and CDR2 (germline): MNHEY, SVGAGI. The CDR3 length is 14 residues. CDR3 sequence: CASSRQGVWETQYF. The CDR3 region has the DNA TGTGCCAGCAGTAGACAGGGGGTATGGGAGACCCAGTACTTC.

This chain uses TRBV14 with TRBJ2-5; D gene ambiguous. The germline CDR1 and CDR2 sequences are SGHDN and FVKESK. V gave up 1 base and J gave up 3 bases, with 6 bases separating them. The CDR3 has 13 residues. For the CDR3, the DNA is TGTGCCAGCAGCCAAGTCACAAAAGAGACCCAGTACTTC. As protein: CASSQVTKETQYF.

The chain links TRBV5-1 to TRBJ2-7; TRBD2 might be the D (6 bases). Trimming pared 4 bases from V and 6 bases from J, leaving 17 bases between. This CDR3 comprises 14 residues. The V gene's germline CDR1 is SGHRS and CDR2 YFSETQ. The DNA of the CDR3 is TGCGCCAGCAGCCCCTCTGGGGGGATGGTCGAGCAGTACTTC. It specifies CASSPSGGMVEQYF.

J is TRBJ1-1 and V is TRBV18; the D is unclear. This CDR3 contains 15 residues. Germline V lookup: CDR1 KGHSH, CDR2 LQKENI. The V and J ends lost 2 bases and 0 bases respectively, with 10 bases between them. CDR3 sequence: CASSPSSRLNTEAFF. The CDR3 nucleotides are TGTGCCAGCTCACCATCCAGCAGGTTGAACACTGAAGCTTTCTTT.

V gene TRBV7-2 combines with J gene TRBJ1-1, with D possibly TRBD1 on 5 matching bases. The CDR3 spans 13 residues. Germline CDR1 reads SGHTA; CDR2 reads FQGNSA. V gave up 6 bases and J gave up 4 bases, with 12 bases separating them. The CDR3 DNA reads TGTGCCAGCAGAGCAGGGTTGGTCACTGAAGCTTTCTTT. Translation: CASRAGLVTEAFF.

Here the CDR3 reads CASSGGLLSDEKLFF. In nucleotides, the CDR3 is TGCGCCAGCAGCGGGGGACTCCTCTCTGATGAAAAACTGTTTTTT. The chain links TRBV5-1 to TRBJ1-4, with D tentatively TRBD1 (5 bases). The length of the CDR3 is 15 residues. Germline V gene sequence: CDR1 SGHRS, CDR2 YFSETQ. V shed 4 bases and J shed 6 bases, with 16 bases lying between them.

The chain is built from TRBV28 and TRBJ1-1; 7 nucleotides match TRBD1. J gave up 5 bases and V 8 bases, and 5 bases lay outside the gene matches. Germline loops: CDR1 MDHEN, CDR2 SYDVKM. The CDR3 has 12 amino acids. The CDR3 nucleotides read TGTGCCAGCCGTTCAGGGGGGACTGAAGCTTTCTTT. It specifies CASRSGGTEAFF.

This clone was seen more than once but under ten times. This chain links TRBV6-1 with TRBJ2-1, with D perhaps TRBD1 (5 bases). Germline V gene data show CDR1 as MNHNS and CDR2 as SASEGT. V was cut by 4 bases and J by 8 bases, with 21 bases left in between. This CDR3 has 16 amino acids. The CDR3 DNA follows: TGTGCCAGCAGTGGAGTCGCCACAGGTCGGTATGATGAGCAGTTCTTC. Amino acids: CASSGVATGRYDEQFF.

The chain couples TRBV10-1 to TRBJ2-1, with TRBD2 matching over 14 bases. Unmatched junction bases numbered 16, after V lost 6 bases and J lost 0 bases. Germline lookup yields CDR1 WNHNN and CDR2 SYGVQD (reference sequence). This CDR3 is built from 21 residues. In DNA, the CDR3 is TGCGCCAGCAGGACGAGACTAGCGGGGGGGATTCCCCACAGCTCCTACAATGAGCAGTTCTTC. Translation gives CASRTRLAGGIPHSSYNEQFF.

The chain combines TRBV5-5 with TRBJ1-1; D not certain. CDR3 size: 16 residues. V gave up 0 bases and J gave up 0 bases, with 12 bases separating them. CDR1 is SGHKS and CDR2 is YYEKEE in the germline V gene (reference sequence). The CDR3 coding sequence is TGTGCCAGCAGCTTGGGACCGACTCGGATGAACACTGAAGCTTTCTTT. Protein sequence: CASSLGPTRMNTEAFF.

The rearrangement joins TRBV5-1 to TRBJ2-5, with D perhaps TRBD1 (5 bases). Germline V lookup: CDR1 SGHRS, CDR2 YFSETQ. V lost 3 bases, J lost 5 bases, and 17 bases lay in between. This CDR3 comprises 15 residues. CDR3 DNA sequence: TGCGCCAGCAGCTCTAACACAGGATTAGAGGAGACCCAGTACTTC. Protein: CASSSNTGLEETQYF.

This chain uses TRBV5-1 with TRBJ1-1, with D possibly matching TRBD1 (5 bases). CDR3 size: 16 residues. Germline V gene sequence: CDR1 SGHRS, CDR2 YFSETQ. Deletions cut 3 bases from V and 1 base from J, with 16 bases between. The CDR3 nucleotides are TGCGCCAGCAGCTCCCTCCGTTCCGGGGGGAACACTGAAGCTTTCTTT. Protein: CASSSLRSGGNTEAFF.

The CDR3 loop is CASSKGRVVGLYGYTF. CDR3 nucleotide sequence: TGTGCCAGCAGCAAAGGTCGCGTGGTTGGGCTTTATGGCTACACCTTC. The chain joins TRBV7-9 to TRBJ1-2; D remains ambiguous. The CDR3 runs 16 residues. V was cut by 5 bases and J by 5 bases, with 21 bases left in between. CDR1 is SEHNR, CDR2 FQNEAQ, per germline (reference sequence).

This sequence joins TRBV5-6 and TRBJ2-2; weak D call: TRBD2 (6 bases). This CDR3 has 13 residues. Germline V gene data show CDR1 as SGHDT and CDR2 as YYEEEE. Trimming removed 5 bases at V and 5 bases at J, with 10 bases between. The CDR3 coding sequence is TGTGCCAGCAGTTGGAGGGAAACCGGGGAGCTGTTTTTT. It encodes CASSWRETGELFF.

This clone occurred once. This sequence joins TRBV6-5 and TRBJ1-2; tentative D call: TRBD1 (5 bases). CDR3 length: 15 amino acids. The ends were cut back, 2 bases at V and 5 bases at J, with 15 bases in the middle. Per the germline V gene, CDR1 is MNHEY and CDR2 is SVGAGI. CDR3 in amino acids: CASSYRAGNSYGYTF. In DNA, the CDR3 is TGTGCCAGCAGTTACAGGGCAGGGAATTCGTATGGCTACACCTTC.

The V gene is TRBV24-1, the J gene TRBJ2-1; 9 bases are shared with TRBD2. Germline CDR1 KGHDR, CDR2 SFDVKD. The CDR3 is 18 amino acids. With 4 bases clipped from V and 0 bases from J, the junction kept 9 bases outside the gene matches. CDR3 protein: CATSDPRTSVYSYNEQFF. The CDR3, as DNA: TGTGCCACCAGTGACCCGCGGACTAGCGTTTACTCCTACAATGAGCAGTTCTTC.

This clone turned up a few times. This chain joins TRBV10-3 and TRBJ1-2, with D unresolved. This CDR3 has 12 residues. V was trimmed by 6 bases and J by 4 bases, leaving 9 bases between them. Germline V gene lookup returns CDR1 ENHRY and CDR2 SYGVKD. CDR3 in amino acids: CAISESGYGYTF. CDR3 nucleotide sequence: TGTGCCATCAGCGAGAGCGGCTATGGCTACACCTTC.

The chain has TRBV27 and TRBJ2-1; TRBD2 agrees at 12 bases. V lost 3 bases to trimming and J lost 6 bases; unmatched junction nucleotides: 6. Germline V CDR1 and CDR2: MNHEY, SMNVEV (reference sequence). The CDR3 covers 16 residues. The CDR3 is CASSFPLAGGPNEQFF. The CDR3 bases are TGTGCCAGCAGTTTCCCGCTAGCGGGAGGGCCCAATGAGCAGTTCTTC.

This clone occurred once. The gene calls are TRBV6-5 and TRBJ1-5; a weak D match, TRBD1 (5 bases). This CDR3 spans 13 amino acids. The germline V gene has CDR1 MNHEY and CDR2 SVGAGI. V was pared by 6 bases and J by 6 bases, with 12 bases between. The CDR3 bases are TGTGCCAGCAGAAACAATCAGGGTCAGCCCCAGCATTTT. Protein product: CASRNNQGQPQHF.

CDR3 amino acids: CAWAKGNTIYF. The CDR3, as DNA: TGTGCCTGGGCTAAGGGAAACACCATATATTTT. The V gene is TRBV30, the J gene TRBJ1-3, with D hard to call. Trimming pared 5 bases from V and 4 bases from J, leaving 6 bases between. CDR3 size: 11 residues. Germline-derived CDR1 and CDR2 are GTSNPN and SVGIG (reference sequence).

As concerns this clone: An end of the junction differs from the germline gene, which may be a read error. This rearrangement joins TRBV7-9 to TRBJ1-4, with D perhaps matching TRBD1 (5 bases). This CDR3 has 13 residues. Looked up from germline, CDR1 is SEHNR and CDR2 is FQNEAQ (reference sequence). The CDR3 region is CASNLGAGEKLFF. DNA of the CDR3: TGTGCCAGCAACTTAGGGGCGGGTGAAAAACTGTTTTTT. Drawing the rest from reference TRBV7-9 and TRBJ1-4, the complete variable domain is DTGVSQNPRHKITKRGQNVTFRCDPISEHNRLYWYRQTLGQGPEFLTYFQNEAQLEKSRLLSDRFSAERPKGSFSTLEIQRTEQGDSAMYLCASNLGAGEKLFFGSGTQLSVL.

This clone was picked up one time. The rearrangement uses TRBV7-2 and TRBJ2-2; 7 nucleotides agree with TRBD1. The CDR3 contains 16 residues. J lost 0 bases, V lost 5 bases, and 6 bases had no gene match. CDR1 SGHTA and CDR2 FQGNSA come from the germline V gene. CDR3 amino acids: CASSPRGQTNTGELFF. CDR3 coding DNA: TGTGCCAGCAGCCCGAGGGGACAGACGAACACCGGGGAGCTGTTTTTT.

This chain links TRBV6-5 with TRBJ1-5; D gene ambiguous. The CDR3 totals 14 residues. In germline, CDR1 is MNHEY, CDR2 SVGAGI. Trimming cost V 0 bases and J 5 bases, with 8 bases left between them. CDR3 DNA: TGTGCCAGCAGTTACTCGCCAGACTATCAGCCCCAGCATTTT. Translating it yields CASSYSPDYQPQHF.

The chain uses TRBV7-3 and TRBJ2-7; 8 bases agree with TRBD1. The junction had 5 bases not matched to a gene; V was cut back by 0 bases and J by 4 bases. Germline V gives CDR1 SGHTA, CDR2 FQGTGA. The CDR3 runs to 15 residues. In nucleotides, the CDR3 is TGTGCCAGCAGCTTAACATCAGGGGGCGGGTACGAGCAGTACTTC. This codes for CASSLTSGGGYEQYF.

The chain employs TRBV6-5 and TRBJ1-5, with D possibly TRBD1 on 5 matching bases. V shed 6 bases and J shed 2 bases, with 8 bases lying between them. In germline, CDR1 is MNHEY, CDR2 SVGAGI. The CDR3 consists of 13 residues. The CDR3 DNA is TGTGCCAGCAGGCGGGGGGGCAATCAGCCCCAGCATTTT. This sequence encodes CASRRGGNQPQHF.

The chain couples TRBV3-1 (or the pseudogene TRBV3-2) to TRBJ1-2; a possible D gene is TRBD1 (5 bases). V lost 0 bases and J 8 bases, leaving 13 bases between the germline ends. The CDR3 has 14 residues. CDR1 LGHDT and CDR2 YNNKEL come from the germline V gene (reference sequence). The CDR3 sequence: CASSQDRRGGGYTF. In DNA form, the CDR3 reads TGTGCCAGCAGCCAAGACCGAAGGGGCGGAGGCTACACCTTC.

The chain combines TRBV6-5 with TRBJ2-1; possibly TRBD1 for D (5 bases). Germline CDR1 is MNHEY and CDR2 is SVGAGI. The CDR3 sequence is 14 residues long. With 2 bases removed from V and 4 bases from J, the gap between germline ends came to 9 bases. The CDR3 region is CASSYNYRYNEQFF. CDR3 DNA sequence: TGTGCCAGCAGTTACAATTACAGGTACAATGAGCAGTTCTTC.

This clone was counted only a few times. The chain joins TRBV19 to TRBJ2-7; TRBD2 matches at 15 bases. From germline, CDR1 is LNHDA and CDR2 SQIVND (reference sequence). The CDR3 totals 16 residues. With V trimmed by 5 bases and J by 5 bases, 7 bases remained unmatched. Here the CDR3 reads CASSPWTSGGAHEQYF. In nucleotides, the CDR3 is TGTGCCAGTAGTCCATGGACTAGCGGGGGGGCTCACGAGCAGTACTTC.

This sequence joins TRBV7-2 and TRBJ1-3, with D unclear. This CDR3 is built from 15 residues. In germline, CDR1 is SGHTA, CDR2 FQGNSA. Trimming removed 1 base at V and 4 bases at J, with 11 bases between. The CDR3 sequence: CASSLEGGTGNTIYF. CDR3 bases: TGTGCCAGCAGCTTAGAAGGAGGAACAGGAAACACCATATATTTT.

The V call is TRBV2, the J call TRBJ1-4, with 9 bases lining up with TRBD1. CDR1 and CDR2 from the germline V gene are SNHLY and FYNNEI. After removal of 5 bases from V and 8 bases from J, the junction contained 6 bases not matched to a gene. The CDR3 covers 14 residues. This chain's CDR3 is CASSLQGAGEKLFF. CDR3 coding DNA: TGTGCCAGCAGTTTACAGGGGGCTGGGGAAAAACTGTTTTTT.

This chain connects TRBV18 to TRBJ1-1; D gene unclear. This CDR3 is 17 amino acids long. CDR1 and CDR2 (germline): KGHSH, LQKENI. With 5 bases removed from V and 0 bases from J, the gap between germline ends came to 19 bases. CDR3 sequence reads: CASSFARTGRLNTEAFF. The CDR3 DNA is TGTGCCAGCTCATTCGCGCGCACCGGCAGGTTGAACACTGAAGCTTTCTTT.